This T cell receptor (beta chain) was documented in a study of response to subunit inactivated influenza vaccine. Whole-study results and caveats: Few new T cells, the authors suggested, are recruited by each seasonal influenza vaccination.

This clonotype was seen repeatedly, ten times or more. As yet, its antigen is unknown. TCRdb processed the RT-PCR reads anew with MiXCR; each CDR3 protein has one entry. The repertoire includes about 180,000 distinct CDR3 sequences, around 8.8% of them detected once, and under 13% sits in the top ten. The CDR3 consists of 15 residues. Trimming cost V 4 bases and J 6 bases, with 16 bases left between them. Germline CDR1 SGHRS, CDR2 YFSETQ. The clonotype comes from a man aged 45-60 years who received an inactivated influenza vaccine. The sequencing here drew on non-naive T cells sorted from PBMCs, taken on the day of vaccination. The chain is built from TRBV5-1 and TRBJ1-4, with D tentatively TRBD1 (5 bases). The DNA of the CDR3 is TGCGCCAGCAGCATTGGAGGGGACCTCCATGAAAAACTGTTTTTT. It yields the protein CASSIGGDLHEKLFF.